This passage covers 2 T cell receptor beta chains from one sample sequenced in a study of T cells in Graves' hyperthyroidism and ophthalmopathy. RNA transcripts served as the template for amplifying TCR beta CDR3 regions. RT-PCR in the first round (using the HTBI primer set) targeted the TCR CDR3. TCRdb analysed the multiplex PCR reads with MiXCR anew, one entry per CDR3 protein. This sample has around 350,000 distinct CDR3 sequences; 13% to 15% occur once, and the top ten carry around 20%. Sequencing input: blood. These TCRs come from a woman aged 25 to 39 with Graves' ophthalmopathy.

Ten or more counts support this clonotype. The rearrangement links TRBV18 to TRBJ2-1, with 7 positions matching TRBD1. Germline assignment: CDR1 KGHSH and CDR2 LQKENI. The length of the CDR3 is 16 residues. Losses at the gene ends were 0 bases for V and 7 bases for J; bases not matched to a gene: 9. The CDR3 DNA reads TGTGCCAGCTCACCACCTTTCAGGGGGTTCGGGAATGAGCAGTTCTTC. Translating it yields CASSPPFRGFGNEQFF.

This clonotype has a handful of counts. The CDR3: CASLSPLRNSPLHF. DNA of the CDR3: TGTGCCAGCCTCTCACCCTTACGGAATTCACCCCTCCACTTT. The gene calls are TRBV2 and TRBJ1-6; the D is unclear. The V and J ends lost 8 bases and 7 bases respectively, with 15 bases between them. Germline CDR1 and CDR2: SNHLY and FYNNEI. This CDR3 has 14 residues.